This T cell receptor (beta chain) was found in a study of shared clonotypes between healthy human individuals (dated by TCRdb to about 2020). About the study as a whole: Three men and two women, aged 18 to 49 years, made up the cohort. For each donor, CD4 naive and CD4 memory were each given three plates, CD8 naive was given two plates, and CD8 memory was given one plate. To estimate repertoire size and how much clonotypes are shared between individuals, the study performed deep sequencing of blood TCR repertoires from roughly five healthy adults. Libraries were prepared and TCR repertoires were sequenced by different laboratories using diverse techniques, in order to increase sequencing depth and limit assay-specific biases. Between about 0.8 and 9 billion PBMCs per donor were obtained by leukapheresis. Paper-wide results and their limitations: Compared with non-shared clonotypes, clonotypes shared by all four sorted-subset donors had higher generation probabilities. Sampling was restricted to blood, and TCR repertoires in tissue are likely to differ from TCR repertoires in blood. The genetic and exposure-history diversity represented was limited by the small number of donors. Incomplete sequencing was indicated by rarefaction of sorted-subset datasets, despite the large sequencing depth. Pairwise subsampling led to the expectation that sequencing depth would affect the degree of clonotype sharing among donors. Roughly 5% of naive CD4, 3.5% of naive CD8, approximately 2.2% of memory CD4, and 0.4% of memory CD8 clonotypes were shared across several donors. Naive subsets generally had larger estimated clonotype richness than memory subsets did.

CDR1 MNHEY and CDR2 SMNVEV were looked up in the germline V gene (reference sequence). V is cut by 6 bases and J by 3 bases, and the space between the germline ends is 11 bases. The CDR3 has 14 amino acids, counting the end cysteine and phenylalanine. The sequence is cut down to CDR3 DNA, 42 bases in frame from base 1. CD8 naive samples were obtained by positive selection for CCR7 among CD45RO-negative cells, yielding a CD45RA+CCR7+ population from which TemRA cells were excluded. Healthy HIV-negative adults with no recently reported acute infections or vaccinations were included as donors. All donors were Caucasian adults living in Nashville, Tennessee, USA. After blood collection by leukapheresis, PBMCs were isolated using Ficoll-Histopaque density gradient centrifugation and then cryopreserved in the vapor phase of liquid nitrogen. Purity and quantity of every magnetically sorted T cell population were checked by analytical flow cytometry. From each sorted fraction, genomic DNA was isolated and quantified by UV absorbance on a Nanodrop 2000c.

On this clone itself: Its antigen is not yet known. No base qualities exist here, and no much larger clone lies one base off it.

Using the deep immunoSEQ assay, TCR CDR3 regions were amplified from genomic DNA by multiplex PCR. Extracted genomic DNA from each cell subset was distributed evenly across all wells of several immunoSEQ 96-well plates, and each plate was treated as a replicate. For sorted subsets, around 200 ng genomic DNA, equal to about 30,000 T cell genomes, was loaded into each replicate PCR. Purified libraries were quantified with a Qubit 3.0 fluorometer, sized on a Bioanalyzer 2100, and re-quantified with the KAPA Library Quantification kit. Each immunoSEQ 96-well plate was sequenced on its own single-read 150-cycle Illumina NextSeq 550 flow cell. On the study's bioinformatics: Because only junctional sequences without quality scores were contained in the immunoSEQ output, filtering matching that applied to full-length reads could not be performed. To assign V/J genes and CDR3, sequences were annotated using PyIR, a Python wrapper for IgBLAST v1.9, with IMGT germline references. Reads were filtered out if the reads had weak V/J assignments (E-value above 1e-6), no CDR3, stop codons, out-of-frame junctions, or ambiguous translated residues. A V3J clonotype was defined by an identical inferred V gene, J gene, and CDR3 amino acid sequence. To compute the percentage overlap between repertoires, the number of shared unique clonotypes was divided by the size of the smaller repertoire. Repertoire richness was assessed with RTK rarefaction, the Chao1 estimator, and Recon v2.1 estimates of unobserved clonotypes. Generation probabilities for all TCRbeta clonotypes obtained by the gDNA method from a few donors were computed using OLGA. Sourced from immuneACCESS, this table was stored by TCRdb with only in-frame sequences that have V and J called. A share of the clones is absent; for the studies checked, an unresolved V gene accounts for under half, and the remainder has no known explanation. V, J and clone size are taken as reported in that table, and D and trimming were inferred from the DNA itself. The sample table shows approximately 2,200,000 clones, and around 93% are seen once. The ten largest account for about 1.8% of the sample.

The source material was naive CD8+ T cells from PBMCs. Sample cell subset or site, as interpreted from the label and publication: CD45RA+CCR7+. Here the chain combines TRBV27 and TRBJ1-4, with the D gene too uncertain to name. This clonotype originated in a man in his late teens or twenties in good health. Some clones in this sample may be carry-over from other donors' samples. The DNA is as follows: TGTGCCAGCAGCCTTGGAATGCCTAATGAAAAACTGTTTTTT. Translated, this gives CASSLGMPNEKLFF.